This T cell receptor (beta chain) appears in the sequencing data of a study of response to subunit inactivated influenza vaccine (dated by TCRdb to between 2017 and 2018). The study in broad terms: The study used deep quantitative T cell receptor repertoire profiling to track responses to a trivalent subunit inactivated influenza vaccine. The investigation overall reported the following: It was suggested by the authors that each seasonal influenza vaccination may recruit only a limited number of new T cells.

The protocol used for the library was RT-PCR. Sequenced on an Illumina HiSeq 2500. TCRdb passed the public sequencing reads through fastp at Q25 and MiXCR, retaining productive beta sequences. Rows with one shared CDR3 protein collapse into an entry with the most common genes and DNA. A total of about 520,000 distinct CDR3 sequences appear in this sample, over 25% of them only once. Approximately 1.9% of the sample lies in the top ten. This clonotype was detected many times. Its antigen is unknown. No base quality values were provided; no much bigger clone lies one nucleotide off. Taken from cysteine to phenylalanine, the CDR3 has 14 residues. The only DNA kept is the CDR3, 42 bases in frame from the first base. Trimming costs V 0 bases and J 6 bases, and their ends lie 9 bases apart. From a lookup of the germline V gene, CDR1 and CDR2 are MNHEY and SVGAGI.

The sequence derives from a man in his fifties or sixties who received an inactivated influenza vaccine. Donor details come from another sample of the same person, matched by shared clones. The chain was built from TRBV6-5 and TRBJ2-4; a tentative D match to TRBD1 spans 6 bases. The material sequenced was CD4+ T cells sorted from PBMCs, taken 5 days after vaccination. The nucleotides are TGTGCCAGCAGTTACTCGAGAGGGGGAAACATTCAGTACTTC. Its translation reads: CASSYSRGGNIQYF.